The source of this T cell receptor beta chain is a study of regulatory T cells in long-lasting Graves disease. As for this clonotype: One base away lies a much larger clone, so this may be a sequencing read error.

Arm-PCR of CDR3 regions with iRepertoire HTBI primers generated TCR beta libraries. One entry per CDR3 protein results from TCRdb running MiXCR on the multiplex PCR reads. The sample yields 350,000 to 550,000 distinct CDR3 sequences, around 15% seen once. The CDR3 runs to 17 residues. Germline CDR1 reads DFQATT; CDR2 reads SNEGSKA (reference sequence). The sample's time point: newly diagnosed GD, antithyroid drugs for less than 3 months. PBMCs were the source of the RNA used for TCR sequencing. The source of the patients was an endocrinology department in Xi'an, China. The same data also went into a second study, on T cells in Graves' hyperthyroidism and ophthalmopathy. That paper states: Patients aged 18 to 65 had newly diagnosed hyperthyroidism of under 2 months' duration.

This chain connects TRBV20-1 to TRBJ2-7; 8 bases align to TRBD2. Sequencing was performed on peripheral blood mononuclear cells (PBMCs), taken at new diagnosis, from a patient treated with antithyroid drugs. The receptor was derived from a woman aged 50 to 65 with Graves disease. The DNA for the CDR3 is TGCGGTGCTAGGATTATACTAGCGGAAGCAGGCTCCTACGAGCAGTACTTC. Translated, it gives CGARIILAEAGSYEQYF.